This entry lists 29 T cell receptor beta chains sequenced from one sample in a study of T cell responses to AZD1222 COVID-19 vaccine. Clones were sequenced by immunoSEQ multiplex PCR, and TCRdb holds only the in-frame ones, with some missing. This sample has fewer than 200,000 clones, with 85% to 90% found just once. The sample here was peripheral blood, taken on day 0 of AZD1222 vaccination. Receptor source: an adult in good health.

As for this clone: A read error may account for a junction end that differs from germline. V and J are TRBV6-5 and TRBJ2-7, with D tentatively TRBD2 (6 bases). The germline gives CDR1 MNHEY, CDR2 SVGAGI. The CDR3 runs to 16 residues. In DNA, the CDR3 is TGTGCCAGCTGTTACTCGAGTGGGGGGATTTTGGGGGAGCAGTACTTC. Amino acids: CASCYSSGGILGEQYF.

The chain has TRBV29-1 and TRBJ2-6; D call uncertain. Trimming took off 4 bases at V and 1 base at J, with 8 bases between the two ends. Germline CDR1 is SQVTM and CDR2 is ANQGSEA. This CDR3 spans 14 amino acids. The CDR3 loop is CSVGLHSGANVLTF. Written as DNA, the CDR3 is TGCAGCGTTGGACTGCATTCTGGGGCCAACGTCCTGACTTTC.

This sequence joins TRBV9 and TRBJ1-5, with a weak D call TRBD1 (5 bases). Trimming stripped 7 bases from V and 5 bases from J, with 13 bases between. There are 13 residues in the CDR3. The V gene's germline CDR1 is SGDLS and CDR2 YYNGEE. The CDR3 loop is CASSRRGDQPQHF. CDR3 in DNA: TGTGCCAGCTCCAGGCGGGGGGATCAGCCCCAGCATTTT.

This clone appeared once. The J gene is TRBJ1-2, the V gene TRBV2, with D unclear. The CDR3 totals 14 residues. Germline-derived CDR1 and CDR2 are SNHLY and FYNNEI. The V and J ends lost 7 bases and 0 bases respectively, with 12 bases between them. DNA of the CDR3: TGTGCCAGCATCAGAGGTGCAGCTAACTATGGCTACACCTTC. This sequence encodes CASIRGAANYGYTF.

As DNA, the CDR3 is TGTGCCAGTAGTCTGGAGGGTACCGGGGTTTACCAGCCCCAGCATTTT. Protein sequence: CASSLEGTGVYQPQHF. This sequence joins TRBV19 and TRBJ1-5; unclear D gene. The germline V gene has CDR1 LNHDA and CDR2 SQIVND (reference sequence). The germline V and J ends were trimmed by 5 bases and 7 bases, with 21 bases remaining between them. The CDR3 runs 16 residues.

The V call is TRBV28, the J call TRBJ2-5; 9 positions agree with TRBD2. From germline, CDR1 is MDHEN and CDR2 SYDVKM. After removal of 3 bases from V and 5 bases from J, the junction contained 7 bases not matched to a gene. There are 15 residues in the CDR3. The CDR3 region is CASSLRAGGVETQYF. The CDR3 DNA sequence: TGTGCCAGCAGTTTGAGAGCGGGGGGTGTCGAGACCCAGTACTTC.

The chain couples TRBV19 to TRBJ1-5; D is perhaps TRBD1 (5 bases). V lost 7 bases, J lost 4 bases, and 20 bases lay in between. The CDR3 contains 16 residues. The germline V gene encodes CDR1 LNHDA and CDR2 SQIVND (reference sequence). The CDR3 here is CASNPTPRGGNQPQHF. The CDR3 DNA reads TGTGCCAGTAACCCAACCCCTAGGGGAGGGAATCAGCCCCAGCATTTT.

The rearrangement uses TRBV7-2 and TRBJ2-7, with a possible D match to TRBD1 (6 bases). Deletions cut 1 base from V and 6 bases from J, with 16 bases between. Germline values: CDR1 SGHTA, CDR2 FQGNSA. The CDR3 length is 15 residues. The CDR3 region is CASSLGAGTTSEQYF. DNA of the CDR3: TGTGCCAGCAGCTTAGGAGCCGGGACAACGAGCGAGCAGTACTTC.

CDR3 protein: CASSPYEQYF. CDR3 nucleotide sequence: TGTGCCAGCAGCCCATACGAGCAGTACTTC. This rearrangement joins TRBV5-8 to TRBJ2-7; D is uncertain. V dropped 4 bases and J dropped 4 bases, with 3 bases sitting between them. CDR3 size: 10 residues. CDR1 SGHTS and CDR2 YDEGEE come from the germline V gene.

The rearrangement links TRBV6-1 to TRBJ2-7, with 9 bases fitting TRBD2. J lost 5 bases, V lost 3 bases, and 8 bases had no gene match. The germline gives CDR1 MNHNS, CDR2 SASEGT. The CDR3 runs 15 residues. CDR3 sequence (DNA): TGTGCCAGCAGTGAGGGCGGGGGGGCCGCAAACGAGCAGTACTTC. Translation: CASSEGGGAANEQYF.

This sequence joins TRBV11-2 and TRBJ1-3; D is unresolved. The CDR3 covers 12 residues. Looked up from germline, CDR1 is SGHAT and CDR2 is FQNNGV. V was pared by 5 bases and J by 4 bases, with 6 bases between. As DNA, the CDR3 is TGTGCCAGCAGCCCCCTCGGAAACACCATATATTTT. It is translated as CASSPLGNTIYF.

The CDR3 DNA reads as TGTGCCAGCAGCCCATTAGCGGGATTCTCCAGCGACGAGCAGTACTTC. It yields the protein CASSPLAGFSSDEQYF. The J gene is TRBJ2-7, the V gene TRBV7-6, with 8 bases identical to TRBD2. V gave up 5 bases and J gave up 5 bases; unmatched junction bases: 14. From germline, CDR1 is SGHVS and CDR2 FNYEAQ. This CDR3 region has 16 residues.

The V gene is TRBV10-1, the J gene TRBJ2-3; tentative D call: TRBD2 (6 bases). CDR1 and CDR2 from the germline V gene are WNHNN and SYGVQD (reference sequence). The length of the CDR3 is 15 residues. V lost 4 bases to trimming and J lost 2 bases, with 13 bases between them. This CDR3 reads CASSGGESNTDTQYF. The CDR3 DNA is TGCGCCAGCAGTGGGGGGGAGAGTAACACAGATACGCAGTATTTT.

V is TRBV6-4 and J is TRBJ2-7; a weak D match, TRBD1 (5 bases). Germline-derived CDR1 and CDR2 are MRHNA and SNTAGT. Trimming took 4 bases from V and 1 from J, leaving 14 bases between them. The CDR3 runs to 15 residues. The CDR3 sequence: CASSVLGVGSYEQYF. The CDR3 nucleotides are TGTGCCAGCAGTGTATTAGGGGTAGGATCCTACGAGCAGTACTTC.

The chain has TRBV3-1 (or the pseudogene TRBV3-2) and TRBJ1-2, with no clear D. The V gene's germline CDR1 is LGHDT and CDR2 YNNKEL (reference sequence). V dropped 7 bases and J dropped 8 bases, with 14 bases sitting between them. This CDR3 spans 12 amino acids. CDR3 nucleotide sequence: TGTGCCAGCAAAGGAGGATCCTACGGCTACACCTTC. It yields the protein CASKGGSYGYTF.

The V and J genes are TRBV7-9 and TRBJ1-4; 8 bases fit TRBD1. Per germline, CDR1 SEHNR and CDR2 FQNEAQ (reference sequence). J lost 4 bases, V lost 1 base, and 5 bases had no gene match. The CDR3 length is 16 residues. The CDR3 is CASSLVGQGHNEKLFF. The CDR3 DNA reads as TGTGCCAGCAGCTTAGTCGGACAGGGACATAATGAAAAACTGTTTTTT.

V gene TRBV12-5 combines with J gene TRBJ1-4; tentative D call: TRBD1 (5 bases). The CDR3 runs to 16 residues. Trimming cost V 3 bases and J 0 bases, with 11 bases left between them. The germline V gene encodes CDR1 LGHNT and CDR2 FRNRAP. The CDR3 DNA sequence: TGTGCTAGTGGTTTCCTCAGGGACGCAACTAATGAAAAACTGTTTTTT. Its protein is CASGFLRDATNEKLFF.

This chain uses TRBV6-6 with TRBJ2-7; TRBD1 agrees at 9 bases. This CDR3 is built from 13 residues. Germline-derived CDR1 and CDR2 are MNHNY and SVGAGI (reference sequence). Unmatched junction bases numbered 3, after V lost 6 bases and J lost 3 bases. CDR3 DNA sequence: TGTGCCAGCAGAACAGGGGGCTTCTACGAGCAGTACTTC. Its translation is CASRTGGFYEQYF.

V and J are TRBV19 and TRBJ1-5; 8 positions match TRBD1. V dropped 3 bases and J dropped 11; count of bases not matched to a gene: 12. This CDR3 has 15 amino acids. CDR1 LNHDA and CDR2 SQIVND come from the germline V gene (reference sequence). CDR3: CASSIWAGDRTAQHF. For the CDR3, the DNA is TGTGCCAGTAGTATCTGGGCAGGGGACAGGACGGCCCAGCATTTT. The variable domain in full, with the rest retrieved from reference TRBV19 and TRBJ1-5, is DGGITQSPKYLFRKEGQNVTLSCEQNLNHDAMYWYRQDPGQGLRLIYYSQIVNDFQKGDIAEGYSVSREKKESFPLTVTSAQKNPTAFYLCASSIWAGDRTAQHFGDGTRLSIL.

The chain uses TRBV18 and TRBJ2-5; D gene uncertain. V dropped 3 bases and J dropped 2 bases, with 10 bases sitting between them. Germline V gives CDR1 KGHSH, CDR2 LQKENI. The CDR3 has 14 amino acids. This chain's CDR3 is CASSPPSFQETQYF. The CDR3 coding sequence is TGTGCCAGCTCACCTCCAAGCTTTCAAGAGACCCAGTACTTC.

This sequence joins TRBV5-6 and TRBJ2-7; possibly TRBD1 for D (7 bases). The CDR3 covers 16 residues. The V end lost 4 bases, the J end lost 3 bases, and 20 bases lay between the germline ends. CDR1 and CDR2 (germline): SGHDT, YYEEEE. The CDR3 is CASSKLTGTAGYEQYF. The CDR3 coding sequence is TGTGCCAGCAGCAAGCTTACCGGGACAGCGGGCTACGAGCAGTACTTC.

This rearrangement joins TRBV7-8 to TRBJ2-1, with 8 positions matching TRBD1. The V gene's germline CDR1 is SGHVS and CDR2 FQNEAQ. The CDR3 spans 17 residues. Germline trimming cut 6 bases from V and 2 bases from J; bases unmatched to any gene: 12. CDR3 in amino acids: CASSLGGQGATYNEQFF. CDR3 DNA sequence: TGTGCCAGCAGTCTTGGGGGGCAGGGGGCGACCTACAATGAGCAGTTCTTC.

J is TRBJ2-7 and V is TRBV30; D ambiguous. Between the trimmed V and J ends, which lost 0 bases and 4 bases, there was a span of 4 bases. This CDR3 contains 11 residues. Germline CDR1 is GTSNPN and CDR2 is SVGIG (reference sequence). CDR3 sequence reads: CAWSVGYEQYF. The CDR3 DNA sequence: TGTGCCTGGAGTGTGGGATACGAGCAGTACTTC.

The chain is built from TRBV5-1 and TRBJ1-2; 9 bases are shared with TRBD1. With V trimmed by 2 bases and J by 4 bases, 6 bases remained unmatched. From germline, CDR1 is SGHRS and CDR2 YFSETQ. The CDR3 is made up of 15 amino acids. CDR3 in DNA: TGCGCCAGCAGCTTTGGGACAGGGAATGGCTATGGCTACACCTTC. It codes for CASSFGTGNGYGYTF.

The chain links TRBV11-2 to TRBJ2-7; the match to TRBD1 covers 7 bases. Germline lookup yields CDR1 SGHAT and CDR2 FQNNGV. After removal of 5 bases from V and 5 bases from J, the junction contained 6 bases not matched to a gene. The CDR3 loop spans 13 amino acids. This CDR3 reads CASSLGQVNEQYF. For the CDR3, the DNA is TGTGCCAGCAGCCTAGGACAGGTTAACGAGCAGTACTTC.

The CDR3 loop is CASSQDLGRAETQYF. The CDR3 bases are TGTGCCAGCAGCCAAGATCTTGGAAGGGCGGAGACCCAGTACTTC. V and J are TRBV4-2 and TRBJ2-5, with D uncertain. V was trimmed by 0 bases and J by 5 bases, leaving 13 bases between them. CDR1 LGHNA and CDR2 YNFKEQ come from the germline V gene. CDR3 length equals 15 residues.

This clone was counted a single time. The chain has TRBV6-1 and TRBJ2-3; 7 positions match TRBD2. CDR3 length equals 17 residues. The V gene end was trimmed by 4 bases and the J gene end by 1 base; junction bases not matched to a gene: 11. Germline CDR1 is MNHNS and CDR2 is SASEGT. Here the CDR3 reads CASSGEPGGGGTDTQYF. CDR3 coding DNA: TGTGCCAGCAGTGGTGAACCTGGTGGGGGGGGCACAGATACGCAGTATTTT.

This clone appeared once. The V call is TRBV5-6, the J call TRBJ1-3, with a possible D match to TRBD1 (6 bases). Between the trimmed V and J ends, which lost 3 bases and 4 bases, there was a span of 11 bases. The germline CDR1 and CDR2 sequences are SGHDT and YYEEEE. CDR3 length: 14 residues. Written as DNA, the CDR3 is TGTGCCAGCAGCTCTACAGGGCGGGGAAACACCATATATTTT. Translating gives CASSSTGRGNTIYF.

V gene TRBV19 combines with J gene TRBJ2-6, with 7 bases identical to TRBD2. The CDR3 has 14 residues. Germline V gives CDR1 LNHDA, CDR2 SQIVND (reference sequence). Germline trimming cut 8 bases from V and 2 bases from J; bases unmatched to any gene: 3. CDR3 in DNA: TGTGCCAGTCTTGGACTAGCTGGGGCCAACGTCCTGACTTTC. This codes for CASLGLAGANVLTF. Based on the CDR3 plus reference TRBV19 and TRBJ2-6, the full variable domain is DGGITQSPKYLFRKEGQNVTLSCEQNLNHDAMYWYRQDPGQGLRLIYYSQIVNDFQKGDIAEGYSVSREKKESFPLTVTSAQKNPTAFYLCASLGLAGANVLTFGAGSRLTVL.